Listed below are T cell receptor beta chains from one sample, sequenced in a study of shared clonotypes between healthy human individuals. Data came from immunoSEQ multiplex PCR; TCRdb stores just in-frame clones and leaves some out. Seen here are about 1 million clones, approximately 68% observed once, and the top ten hold around 1.5%. The sequenced sample consisted of memory CD4+ T cells sorted from blood. The receptors come from a man between 18 and 29 years old in good health. The CDR3 runs from the conserved cysteine through the conserved F or W. Fields, in order: J gene, clone size, V gene, D gene, CDR3 protein, CDR3 DNA. A D gene is named only where the DNA matches it firmly. Rows may omit the clone size; those that give it use once, few, many or a size class.

TRBJ1-1,.,TRBV18,TRBD1,CASSPPGQREGTEAFF,TGTGCCAGCTCACCACCGGGACAGAGGGAGGGCACTGAAGCTTTCTTT
TRBJ1-2,.,TRBV5-1,TRBD1,CASLSYPGQGIGGYTF,TGCGCCAGTCTTTCCTATCCGGGACAGGGGATCGGTGGCTACACCTTC
TRBJ2-1,.,TRBV19,.,CASPYGGRDYHEQFF,TGTGCCAGCCCGTACGGGGGGCGCGACTACCATGAGCAGTTCTTC
TRBJ1-2,.,TRBV28,TRBD1,CASNQQGAVGYTF,TGTGCCAGCAACCAACAGGGGGCGGTTGGCTACACCTTC
TRBJ1-1,.,TRBV6-1,.,CASSVQGEGTEAFF,TGTGCCAGCAGTGTACAGGGCGAGGGGACTGAAGCTTTCTTT
TRBJ1-4,.,TRBV18,TRBD1,CASSPRQGATNEKLFF,TGTGCCAGCTCACCACGACAGGGAGCAACTAATGAAAAACTGTTTTTT
TRBJ2-4,.,TRBV28,.,CARPWGFGNIQYF,TGTGCCAGGCCGTGGGGATTTGGAAACATTCAGTACTTC
TRBJ1-2,.,TRBV11-2,TRBD1,CASSLDRDRGHGYTF,TGTGCCAGCAGCTTAGATCGGGACAGAGGACATGGCTACACCTTC
TRBJ2-1,once,TRBV5-1,.,CASSLDSPHNEQFF,TGCGCCAGCAGCTTGGACTCGCCCCACAATGAGCAGTTCTTC
TRBJ2-7,few,TRBV12-5,.,CASGLGTYEQYF,TGTGCTAGTGGGTTAGGAACCTACGAGCAGTACTTC
TRBJ1-1,few,TRBV19,TRBD1,CATKLGTANTEAFF,TGTGCCACCAAGCTTGGGACAGCGAACACTGAAGCTTTCTTT
TRBJ1-5,.,TRBV5-6,TRBD1,CASSLGFGTGGRQPQHF,TGTGCCAGCAGCTTGGGGTTTGGGACAGGGGGCAGACAGCCCCAGCATTTT
TRBJ2-7,.,TRBV4-1,TRBD1,CASSHTGTGSYEQYF,TGCGCCAGCAGCCACACCGGGACAGGGAGTTACGAGCAGTACTTC
TRBJ1-1,.,TRBV5-4,.,CASSLGTMNTEAFF,TGTGCCAGCAGCTTGGGGACAATGAACACTGAAGCTTTCTTT
TRBJ2-1,.,TRBV5-8,.,CASTTYNEQFF,TGTGCCAGCACCACCTACAATGAGCAGTTCTTC
TRBJ2-7,.,TRBV5-1,TRBD1,CASSLLPGQGPSEQYF,TGCGCCAGCAGCTTGCTACCGGGACAGGGGCCCAGCGAGCAGTACTTC
TRBJ1-1,.,TRBV6-6,.,CASDGGLSNTEAFF,TGTGCCAGCGACGGGGGGTTGTCGAACACTGAAGCTTTCTTT
TRBJ1-2,.,TRBV6-1,.,CASSPDQGLGGYTF,TGTGCCAGCAGCCCGGACCAGGGCCTGGGTGGCTACACCTTC
TRBJ2-5,few,TRBV7-9,TRBD2,CASSPRTSGGILETQYF,TGTGCCAGCAGCCCTCGGACTAGCGGGGGTATCTTAGAGACCCAGTACTTC
TRBJ2-1,.,TRBV30,.,CAWTPRGQFNEQFF,TGTGCCTGGACCCCCCGAGGACAGTTTAATGAGCAGTTCTTC
TRBJ2-3,.,TRBV7-2,.,CASQGGDTQYF,TGTGCCAGCCAGGGAGGAGATACGCAGTATTTT
TRBJ2-3,.,TRBV2,.,CASTFQFRRATDTQYF,TGTGCCAGCACTTTCCAGTTCCGGAGGGCCACAGATACGCAGTATTTT
TRBJ1-1,.,TRBV5-6,TRBD1,CASSRQGERDEAFF,TGTGCCAGCAGCCGACAGGGGGAGCGGGATGAAGCTTTCTTT
TRBJ1-5,.,TRBV6-1,.,CASSEANSYQPQHF,TGTGCCAGCAGTGAAGCGAACAGCTATCAGCCCCAGCATTTT
TRBJ2-7,.,TRBV30,.,CAWGRVGREQYF,TGTGCCTGGGGGAGAGTGGGGCGCGAGCAGTACTTC
TRBJ1-3,.,TRBV4-1,TRBD1,CASSQAVFRDRVRNTIYF,TGCGCCAGCAGCCAAGCTGTTTTCCGGGACAGGGTGAGAAACACCATATATTTT
TRBJ1-5,.,TRBV5-6,.,CASSFDAFRALHSNQPQHF,TGTGCCAGCAGCTTTGACGCCTTCAGGGCCCTACATAGCAATCAGCCCCAGCATTTT
TRBJ1-1,.,TRBV2,.,CASSLVRINTEAFF,TGTGCCAGCAGTCTCGTCCGCATCAACACTGAAGCTTTCTTT
TRBJ2-5,.,TRBV5-1,.,CASSFSGDLQETQYF,TGCGCCAGCAGCTTTTCCGGGGACCTTCAAGAGACCCAGTACTTC
TRBJ2-2,.,TRBV6-1,.,CASSEGSGNTGELFF,TGTGCCAGCAGTGAGGGCTCGGGGAACACCGGGGAGCTGTTTTTT
TRBJ2-3,.,TRBV2,TRBD2,CASSPGLADTDTQYF,TGTGCCAGCAGTCCTGGACTAGCGGACACAGATACGCAGTATTTT
TRBJ1-6,few,TRBV9,TRBD1,CASSVVDRVNSPLHF,TGTGCCAGCAGCGTAGTGGACAGGGTAAATTCACCCCTCCACTTT
TRBJ2-5,.,TRBV9,.,CASSEQPNQETQYF,TGTGCCAGCAGCGAGCAACCGAATCAAGAGACCCAGTACTTC
TRBJ1-2,.,TRBV28,.,CASSLGGYRGSSHGYTF,TGTGCCAGCAGTTTAGGGGGATATAGGGGTTCGTCGCATGGCTACACCTTC
TRBJ2-1,.,TRBV18,TRBD1,CASSPLGQGAINEQFF,TGTGCCAGCTCACCACTTGGGCAGGGGGCGATCAATGAGCAGTTCTTC
TRBJ2-5,.,TRBV7-8,.,CASSLEVGTAQGSQYF,TGTGCCAGCAGCTTAGAGGTTGGGACGGCCCAGGGGTCCCAGTACTTC
TRBJ1-1,.,TRBV6-1,.,CASTRIGNMNTEAFF,TGTGCCAGCACACGTATCGGGAACATGAACACTGAAGCTTTCTTT
TRBJ2-7,few,TRBV28,TRBD1,CASRRPGQGNYEQYF,TGTGCCAGCAGACGACCGGGACAGGGGAACTACGAGCAGTACTTC
TRBJ2-3,many,TRBV6-5,TRBD2,CASSYSWLAGTDTQYF,TGTGCCAGCAGTTACTCGTGGCTAGCGGGCACAGATACGCAGTATTTT
TRBJ1-1,.,TRBV20-1,.,CSPTDLAFF,TGCAGCCCAACCGACTTGGCTTTCTTT
TRBJ2-7,.,TRBV7-6,TRBD2,CASSLVTSGRREQYF,TGTGCCAGCAGCTTAGTAACTAGCGGGAGACGGGAGCAGTACTTC
TRBJ2-4,.,TRBV2,TRBD2,CASSGSSGRAANIQYF,TGTGCCAGCAGTGGATCTAGCGGGAGGGCCGCAAACATTCAGTACTTC
TRBJ1-5,.,TRBV6-1,TRBD1,CASSERQGSVPGLEPQHF,TGTGCCAGCAGTGAACGACAGGGATCCGTACCTGGCCTGGAGCCCCAGCATTTT
TRBJ2-5,many,TRBV30,.,CAWSEQETQYF,TGTGCCTGGAGTGAACAAGAGACCCAGTACTTC
TRBJ1-3,.,TRBV7-2,.,CASSPAPGRQDTIYF,TGTGCCAGCAGCCCCGCACCGGGGAGACAAGACACCATATATTTT
TRBJ2-2,.,TRBV5-1,TRBD1,CASSRGQGNTGELFF,TGCGCCAGCTCTAGGGGACAGGGGAACACCGGGGAGCTGTTTTTT
TRBJ2-1,.,TRBV6-1,.,CASSEASMGYNEQFF,TGTGCCAGCAGTGAAGCGTCTATGGGCTACAATGAGCAGTTCTTC
TRBJ2-1,.,TRBV7-6,.,CASSLSGDYNEQFF,TGTGCCAGCAGCCTTAGCGGAGACTACAATGAGCAGTTCTTC
TRBJ2-5,.,TRBV7-8,TRBD2,CASEGGLAVYQETQYF,TGTGCCAGCGAAGGGGGACTAGCGGTCTACCAAGAGACCCAGTACTTC
TRBJ2-1,.,TRBV12-5,.,CASGLPPGSNEQFF,TGTGCTAGTGGTTTGCCCCCCGGCAGCAATGAGCAGTTCTTC